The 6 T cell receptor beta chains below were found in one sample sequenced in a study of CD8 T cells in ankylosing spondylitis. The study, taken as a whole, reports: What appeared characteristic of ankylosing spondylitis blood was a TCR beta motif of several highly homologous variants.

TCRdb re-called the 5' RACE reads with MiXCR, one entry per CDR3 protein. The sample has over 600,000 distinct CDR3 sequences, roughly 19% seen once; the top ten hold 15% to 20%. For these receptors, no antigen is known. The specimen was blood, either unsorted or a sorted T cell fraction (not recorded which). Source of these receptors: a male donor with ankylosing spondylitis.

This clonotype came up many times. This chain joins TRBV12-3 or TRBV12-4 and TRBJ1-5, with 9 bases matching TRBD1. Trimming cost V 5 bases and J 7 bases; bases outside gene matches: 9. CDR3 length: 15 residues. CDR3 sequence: CASSTGTGKLQPQHF. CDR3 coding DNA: TGTGCCAGCAGTACCGGGACAGGGAAACTGCAGCCCCAGCATTTT.

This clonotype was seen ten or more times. The CDR3 DNA is TGTGCCACCTCGGGAGAGTACACCGGGGAGCTGTTTTTT. It is translated as CATSGEYTGELFF. The V and J genes are TRBV24-1 and TRBJ2-2; D may be TRBD2 (6 bases). The length of the CDR3 is 13 residues. V was trimmed by 9 bases and J by 3 bases, leaving 10 bases between them. Germline-derived CDR1 and CDR2 are KGHDR and SFDVKD.

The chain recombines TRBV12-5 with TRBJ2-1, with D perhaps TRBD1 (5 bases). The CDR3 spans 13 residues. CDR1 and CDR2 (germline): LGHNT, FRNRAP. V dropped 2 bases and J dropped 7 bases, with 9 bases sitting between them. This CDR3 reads CASGLQGENEQFF. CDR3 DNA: TGTGCTAGTGGTTTGCAGGGTGAAAATGAGCAGTTCTTC.

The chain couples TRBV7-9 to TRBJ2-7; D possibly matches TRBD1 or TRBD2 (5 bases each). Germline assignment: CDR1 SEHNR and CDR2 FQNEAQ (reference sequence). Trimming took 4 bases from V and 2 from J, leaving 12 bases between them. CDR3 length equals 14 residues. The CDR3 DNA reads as TGTGCCAGCAGCTCTCCGGGACGGCCCTACGAGCAGTACTTC. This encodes CASSSPGRPYEQYF.

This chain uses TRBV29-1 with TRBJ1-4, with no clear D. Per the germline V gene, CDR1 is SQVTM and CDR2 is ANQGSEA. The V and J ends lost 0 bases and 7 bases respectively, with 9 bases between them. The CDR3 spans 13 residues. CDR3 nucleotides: TGCAGCGTTGAAGATCCGGCGGCTGAAAAACTGTTTTTT. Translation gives CSVEDPAAEKLFF.

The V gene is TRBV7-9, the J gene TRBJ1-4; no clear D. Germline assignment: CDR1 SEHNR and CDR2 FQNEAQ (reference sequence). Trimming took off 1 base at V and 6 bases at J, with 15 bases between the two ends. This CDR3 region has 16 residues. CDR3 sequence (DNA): TGTGCCAGCAGCTTAGAATCCAAAATTACGGATGAAAAACTGTTTTTT. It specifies CASSLESKITDEKLFF.